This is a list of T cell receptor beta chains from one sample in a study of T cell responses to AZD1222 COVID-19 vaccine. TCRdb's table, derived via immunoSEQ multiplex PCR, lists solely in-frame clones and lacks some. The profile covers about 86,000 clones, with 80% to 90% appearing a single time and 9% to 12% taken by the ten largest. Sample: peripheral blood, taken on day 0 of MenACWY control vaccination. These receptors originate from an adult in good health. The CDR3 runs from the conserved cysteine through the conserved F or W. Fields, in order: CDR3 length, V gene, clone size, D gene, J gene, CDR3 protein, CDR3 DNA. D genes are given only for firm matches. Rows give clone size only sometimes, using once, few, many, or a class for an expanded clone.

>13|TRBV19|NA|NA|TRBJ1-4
CASSTTRQGSLFF
TGTGCCAGTAGTACTACCAGGCAGGGAAGCCTGTTTTTT
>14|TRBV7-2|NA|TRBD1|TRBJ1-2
CASSPGQGGYGYTF
TGTGCCAGCAGCCCTGGACAGGGGGGCTATGGCTACACCTTC
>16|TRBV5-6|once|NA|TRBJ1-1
CASRKGPPFVNTEAFF
TGTGCCAGCAGGAAGGGACCACCATTTGTGAACACTGAAGCTTTCTTT
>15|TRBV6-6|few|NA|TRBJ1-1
CASRPGWGLNTEAFF
TGTGCCAGCAGGCCGGGGTGGGGGTTGAACACTGAAGCTTTCTTT
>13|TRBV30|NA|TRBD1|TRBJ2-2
CAWTGGRTGELFF
TGTGCCTGGACAGGGGGCCGCACCGGGGAGCTGTTTTTT
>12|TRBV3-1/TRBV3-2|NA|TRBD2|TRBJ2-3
CASSRSGATQYF
TGTGCCAGCAGCCGAAGCGGGGCTACGCAGTATTTT
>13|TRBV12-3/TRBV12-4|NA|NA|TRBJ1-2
CASSSGSRLGYTF
TGTGCCAGCAGTTCCGGCAGTCGCCTCGGCTACACCTTC
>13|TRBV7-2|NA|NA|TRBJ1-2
CASSLGQGNGYTF
TGTGCCAGCAGCTTAGGTCAGGGGAATGGCTACACCTTC
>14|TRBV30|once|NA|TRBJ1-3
CAWGPQDSGNTIYF
TGTGCCTGGGGCCCCCAGGACTCTGGAAACACCATATATTTT
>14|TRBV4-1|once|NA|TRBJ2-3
CASSQDPYTDTQYF
TGCGCCAGCAGCCAAGACCCTTACACAGATACGCAGTATTTT
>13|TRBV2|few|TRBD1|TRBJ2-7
CASTPGGPYEQYF
TGTGCCAGCACCCCAGGGGGCCCCTACGAGCAGTACTTC
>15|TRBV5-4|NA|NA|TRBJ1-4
CASSFQGRTNEKLFF
TGTGCCAGCAGCTTCCAGGGAAGAACTAATGAAAAACTGTTTTTT
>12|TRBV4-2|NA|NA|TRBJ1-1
CASSRSREEAFF
TGTGCCAGCAGCCGGTCCAGGGAAGAAGCTTTCTTT
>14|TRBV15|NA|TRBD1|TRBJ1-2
CATSEDRGGYGYTF
TGTGCCACCAGCGAGGACAGGGGGGGCTATGGCTACACCTTC
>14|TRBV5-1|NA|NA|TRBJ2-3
CASSLAGDPDTQYF
TGCGCCAGCAGCTTGGCCGGGGACCCGGATACGCAGTATTTT
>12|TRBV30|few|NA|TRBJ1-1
CAWSIGNTEAFF
TGTGCCTGGAGCATAGGGAACACTGAAGCTTTCTTT
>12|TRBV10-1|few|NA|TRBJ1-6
CASSDPWQRLHF
TGCGCCAGCAGTGACCCGTGGCAGCGCCTCCACTTT
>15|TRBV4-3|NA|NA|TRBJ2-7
CASSQAGVRGYEQYF
TGCGCCAGCAGCCAAGCGGGGGTTAGGGGGTACGAGCAGTACTTC
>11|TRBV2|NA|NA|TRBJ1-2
CASSVSYGYTF
TGTGCCAGCAGTGTATCCTATGGCTACACCTTC
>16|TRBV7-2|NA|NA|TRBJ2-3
CASSFSGRGSTDTQYF
TGTGCCAGCAGCTTCAGTGGGCGGGGCAGCACAGATACGCAGTATTTT
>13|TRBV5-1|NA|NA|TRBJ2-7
CASSLEGVREQYF
TGCGCCAGCAGCTTGGAGGGGGTCCGCGAGCAGTACTTC
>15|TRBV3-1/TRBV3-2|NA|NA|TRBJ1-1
CASSQTGQMNTEAFF
TGTGCCAGCAGCCAAACCGGACAAATGAACACTGAAGCTTTCTTT
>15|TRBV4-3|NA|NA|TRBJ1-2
CASSQDRRTNYGYTF
TGCGCCAGCAGCCAAGATAGGAGAACTAACTATGGCTACACCTTC
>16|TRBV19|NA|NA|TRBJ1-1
CASSLTRSGGLPEAFF
TGTGCCAGTAGTTTGACGAGATCGGGCGGGCTCCCTGAAGCTTTCTTT
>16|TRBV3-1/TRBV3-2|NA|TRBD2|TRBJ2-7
CASSPRGLAGDYEQYF
TGTGCCAGCAGCCCCCGTGGACTAGCGGGGGACTACGAGCAGTACTTC
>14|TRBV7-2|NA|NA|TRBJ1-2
CASSLSGRAYGYTF
TGTGCCAGCAGCTTATCGGGCAGGGCGTATGGCTACACCTTC
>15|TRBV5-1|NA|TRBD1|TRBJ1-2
CASSVGTGGGYGYTF
TGCGCCAGCAGCGTTGGTACAGGGGGCGGCTATGGCTACACCTTC
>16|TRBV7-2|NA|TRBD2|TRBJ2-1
CASSQRSGGAWNEQFF
TGTGCCAGCAGCCAGAGGAGCGGGGGGGCGTGGAATGAGCAGTTCTTC
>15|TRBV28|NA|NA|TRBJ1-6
CASSSPQFYNSPLHF
TGTGCCAGCAGCAGCCCACAGTTTTATAATTCACCCCTCCACTTT
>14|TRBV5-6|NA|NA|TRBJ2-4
CASSLPGDKNIQYF
TGTGCCAGCAGCTTGCCTGGAGATAAAAACATTCAGTACTTC
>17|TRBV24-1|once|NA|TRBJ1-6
CATSDCNRALRESPLHF
TGTGCCACCAGTGATTGCAACAGGGCTTTGAGGGAATCACCCCTCCACTTT
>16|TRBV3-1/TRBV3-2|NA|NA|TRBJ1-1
CASSQGWYTANTEAFF
TGTGCCAGCAGCCAAGGTTGGTACACGGCGAACACTGAAGCTTTCTTT
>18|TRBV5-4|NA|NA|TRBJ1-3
CASSFEPQGLLSGNTIYF
TGTGCCAGCAGCTTTGAGCCACAGGGACTACTCTCTGGAAACACCATATATTTT
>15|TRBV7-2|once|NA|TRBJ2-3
CASSLTGGTADTQYF
TGTGCCAGCAGCTTAACTGGGGGGACAGCAGATACGCAGTATTTT
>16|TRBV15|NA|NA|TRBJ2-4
CATSHRGGEAKNIQYF
TGTGCCACCAGCCATAGGGGGGGCGAGGCCAAAAACATTCAGTACTTC
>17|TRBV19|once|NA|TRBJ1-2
CASSATFDRFLNYGYTF
TGTGCCAGTAGTGCTACCTTTGACAGATTCCTAAACTATGGCTACACCTTC
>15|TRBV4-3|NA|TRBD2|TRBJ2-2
CASSRQRGGTGELFF
TGCGCCAGCAGCCGTCAGCGGGGGGGCACCGGGGAGCTGTTTTTT
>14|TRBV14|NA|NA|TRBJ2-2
CASSQDARAGELFF
TGTGCCAGCAGCCAAGATGCTAGGGCCGGGGAGCTGTTTTTT
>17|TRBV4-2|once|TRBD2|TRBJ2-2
CASSQRGGAVDTGELFF
TGTGCCAGCAGCCAACGGGGGGGGGCCGTGGACACCGGGGAGCTGTTTTTT
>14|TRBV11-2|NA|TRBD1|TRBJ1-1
CASSKGTGKTEAFF
TGTGCCAGCAGCAAGGGGACAGGGAAGACTGAAGCTTTCTTT
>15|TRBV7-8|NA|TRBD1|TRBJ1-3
CASSNHGTEGNTIYF
TGTGCCAGCAGCAACCACGGGACAGAGGGAAACACCATATATTTT
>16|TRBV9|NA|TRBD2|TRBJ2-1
CASSVIAGGQVGEQFF
TGTGCCAGCAGCGTTATAGCGGGGGGCCAGGTCGGCGAGCAGTTCTTC
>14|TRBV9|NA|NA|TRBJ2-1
CASSVAGARGEQFF
TGTGCCAGCAGCGTAGCGGGGGCCCGCGGTGAGCAGTTCTTC
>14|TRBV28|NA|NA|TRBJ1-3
CASSLLGSGNTIYF
TGTGCCAGCAGTTTATTAGGCTCTGGAAACACCATATATTTT
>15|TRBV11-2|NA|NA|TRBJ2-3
CASSLDRVGTDTQYF
TGTGCCAGCAGCTTAGACAGGGTCGGCACAGATACGCAGTATTTT
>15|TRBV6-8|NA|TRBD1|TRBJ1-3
CASSYSRGLGNTIYF
TGTGCCAGCAGTTACTCCAGGGGGCTCGGAAACACCATATATTTT
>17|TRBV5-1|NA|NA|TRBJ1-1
CASSLADGYYQNTEAFF
TGCGCCAGCAGCTTGGCCGATGGCTACTATCAGAACACTGAAGCTTTCTTT
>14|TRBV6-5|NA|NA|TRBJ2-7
CASSWSPGQYEQYF
TGTGCCAGCAGTTGGTCTCCGGGACAATACGAGCAGTACTTC
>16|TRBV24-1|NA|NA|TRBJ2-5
CATSDLQFGGRETQYF
TGTGCCACCAGTGATTTGCAATTCGGGGGACGAGAGACCCAGTACTTC
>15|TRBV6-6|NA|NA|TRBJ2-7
CASSSLVVAIYEQYF
TGTGCCAGCAGTTCGCTAGTTGTAGCAATTTACGAGCAGTACTTC
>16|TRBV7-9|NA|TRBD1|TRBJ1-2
CASRPTGQDFSYGYTF
TGTGCCAGCAGACCTACTGGACAGGACTTTTCCTATGGCTACACCTTC
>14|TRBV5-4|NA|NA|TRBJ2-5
CASSLDGNQETQYF
TGTGCCAGCAGCCTCGACGGGAACCAAGAGACCCAGTACTTC
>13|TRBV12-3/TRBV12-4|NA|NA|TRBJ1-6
CASSFRYNSPLHF
TGTGCCAGCAGTTTTCGGTATAATTCACCCCTCCACTTT
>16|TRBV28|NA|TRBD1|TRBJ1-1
CASSFMITGGRTEAFF
TGTGCCAGCAGTTTTATGATTACAGGGGGGAGGACTGAAGCTTTCTTT
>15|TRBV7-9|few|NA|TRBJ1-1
CASSPRQTEDTEAFF
TGTGCCAGCAGCCCACGACAGACTGAGGACACTGAAGCTTTCTTT
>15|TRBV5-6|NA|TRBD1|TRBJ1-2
CASSSDRASGYGYTF
TGTGCCAGCAGCTCCGACAGGGCAAGCGGCTATGGCTACACCTTC
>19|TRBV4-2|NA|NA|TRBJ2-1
CASSQVGWSPESSYNEQFF
TGTGCCAGCAGCCAAGTGGGGTGGAGTCCGGAAAGCTCCTACAATGAGCAGTTCTTC